This T cell receptor (beta chain) was sequenced during a study of blood T cell repertoires in COVID-19. Study-level information: PBMCs, B-cell-depleted T cells, or T cells provided the cDNA or gDNA that made up the material.

Study processing details: Reference gene primer amplification gave estimated nucleated cell counts. Measured with immunoSEQ multiplex PCR; TCRdb has only the in-frame clones, and not every one. Clonal size and the V and J genes are those of that table, whereas D and trimming came from the DNA. In the table there are about 66,000 clones, around 93% of which are singletons. Trimming cost V 10 bases and J 8 bases; bases outside gene matches: 9. The CDR3 is 13 amino acids. Looked up from germline, CDR1 is MNHEY and CDR2 is SMNVEV (reference sequence). This TCR came from a human donor in a cohort sampled during active COVID-19. The chain is built from TRBV27 and TRBJ2-1; 9 bases agree with TRBD1. Sequencing was performed on peripheral blood. CDR3 sequence reads: CAIAGQGDHEQFF. In DNA form, the CDR3 reads TGTGCCATCGCGGGACAGGGTGACCATGAGCAGTTCTTC.